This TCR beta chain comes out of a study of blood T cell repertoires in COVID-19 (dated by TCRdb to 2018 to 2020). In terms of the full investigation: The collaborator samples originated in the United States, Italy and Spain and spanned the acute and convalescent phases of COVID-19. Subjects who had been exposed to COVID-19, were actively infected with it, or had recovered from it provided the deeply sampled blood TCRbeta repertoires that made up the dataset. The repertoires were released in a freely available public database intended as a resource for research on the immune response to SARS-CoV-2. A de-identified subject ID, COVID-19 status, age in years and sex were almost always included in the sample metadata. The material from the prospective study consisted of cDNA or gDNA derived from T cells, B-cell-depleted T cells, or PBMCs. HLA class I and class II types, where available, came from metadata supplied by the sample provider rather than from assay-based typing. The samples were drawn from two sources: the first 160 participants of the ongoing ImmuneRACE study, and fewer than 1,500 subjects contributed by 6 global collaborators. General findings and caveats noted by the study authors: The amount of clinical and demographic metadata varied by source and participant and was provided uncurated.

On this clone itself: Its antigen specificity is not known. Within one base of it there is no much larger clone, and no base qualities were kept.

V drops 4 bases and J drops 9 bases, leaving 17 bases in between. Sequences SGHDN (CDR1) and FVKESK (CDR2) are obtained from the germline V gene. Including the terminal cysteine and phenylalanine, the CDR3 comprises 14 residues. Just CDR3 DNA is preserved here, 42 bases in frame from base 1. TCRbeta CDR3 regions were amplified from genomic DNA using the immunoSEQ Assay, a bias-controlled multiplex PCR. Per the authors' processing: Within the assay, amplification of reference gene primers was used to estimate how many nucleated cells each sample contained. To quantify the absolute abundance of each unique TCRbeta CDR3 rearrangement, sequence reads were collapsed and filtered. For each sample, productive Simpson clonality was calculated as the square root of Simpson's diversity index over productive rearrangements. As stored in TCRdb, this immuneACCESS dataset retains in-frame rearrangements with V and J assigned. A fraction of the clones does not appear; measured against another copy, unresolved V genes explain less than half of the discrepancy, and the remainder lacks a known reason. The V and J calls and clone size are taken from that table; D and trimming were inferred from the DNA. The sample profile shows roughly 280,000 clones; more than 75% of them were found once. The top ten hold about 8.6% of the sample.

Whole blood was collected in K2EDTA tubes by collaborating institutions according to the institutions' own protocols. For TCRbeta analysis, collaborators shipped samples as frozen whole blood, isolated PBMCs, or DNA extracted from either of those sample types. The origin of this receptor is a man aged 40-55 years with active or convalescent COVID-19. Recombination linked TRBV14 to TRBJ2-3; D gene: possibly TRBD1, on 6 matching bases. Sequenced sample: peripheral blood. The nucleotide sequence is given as TGTGCCAGCAGCCTGTTAACGGGACAAAGCACGCAGTATTTT. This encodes CASSLLTGQSTQYF.